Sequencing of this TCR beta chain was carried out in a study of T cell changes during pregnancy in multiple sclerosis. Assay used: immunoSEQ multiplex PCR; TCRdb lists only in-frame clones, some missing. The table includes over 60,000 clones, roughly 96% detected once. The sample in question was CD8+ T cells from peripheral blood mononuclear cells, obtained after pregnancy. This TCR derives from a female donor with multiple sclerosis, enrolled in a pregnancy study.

CDR3 loop: CASRDYSYNEQFF. In nucleotides, the CDR3 is TGTGCCAGCAGGGACTACTCCTACAATGAGCAGTTCTTC. The chain couples TRBV2 to TRBJ2-1, with D perhaps matching TRBD2 (6 bases). Deletions cut 6 bases from V and 0 bases from J, with 6 bases between. This CDR3 has 13 amino acids. CDR1 is SNHLY, CDR2 FYNNEI, per germline. The complete variable domain, with remaining parts taken from reference TRBV2 and TRBJ2-1, reads EPEVTQTPSHQVTQMGQEVILRCVPISNHLYFYWYRQILGQKVEFLVSFYNNEISEKSEIFDDQFSVERPDGSNFTLKIRSTKLEDSAMYFCASRDYSYNEQFFGPGTRLTVL.